The present entry profiles one T cell receptor (beta chain) with its context. No antigen is known for it. One end of the junction fails to match germline, which may point to a read error. Using immunoSEQ multiplex PCR, the repertoire was profiled, and TCRdb retains in-frame clones only, with some absent. The table lists around 130,000 clones, just under 95% of them singletons. The data were taken from a study of T cell responses to AZD1222 COVID-19 vaccine. Study-wide points: Only after the peak T cell response were repertoires sampled. Epitopes outside B.1.351 and B.1.1.7 mutated regions reportedly drew nearly half of spike TCRs. Spike-specific TCR breadth and depth were elevated following two AZD1222 doses. Baseline seropositivity occurred in only a handful of AZD1222 recipients.

This CDR3 comprises 12 residues. Looked up from germline, CDR1 is SGHNT and CDR2 is YENEEA. The TCR originated in an adult who received the AZD1222 COVID-19 vaccine. The sequencing used peripheral blood, collected 28 days after the second AZD1222 dose. The chain employs TRBV11-3 and TRBJ2-7; D not certain. The CDR3 bases are TGTGCCAGCAGCTTAGAGGGTAGCTTTCTGCACTTC. As protein: CASSLEGSFLHF.